The source of this T cell receptor (beta chain) is a study of T cells in Graves' hyperthyroidism and ophthalmopathy (dated by TCRdb to between 2018 and 2020). The study in broad terms: Peripheral blood samples were taken at initial diagnosis, before any treatment was given. The approximately 100 discovery patients were divided at random into training and test sets in a 7:3 ratio. The paper describes TCR Vbeta CDR3 sequencing of 135 peripheral blood samples, made up of 43 ophthalmopathy patients, around 73 hyperthyroidism patients and 17 progressor patients. Thyroid tissue and blood T-cell repertoires from over 5 Graves' hyperthyroidism patients were also compared in the study. After blood sampling, hyperthyroidism patients were treated with methimazole at a starting dose of 30 mg daily, and ophthalmopathy patients were treated with high-dose intravenous methylprednisolone. An independent validation cohort of under 20 hyperthyroidism patients and about 15 patients who later progressed to ophthalmopathy tested prospective prediction of ophthalmopathy. To identify distinguishing TCR V-J signatures, a discovery cohort of some 100 patients was used, comprising some 45 with Graves' ophthalmopathy and some 60 with stable Graves' hyperthyroidism. Study-wide findings and limitations: Most expanded thyroid clonotypes (frequency above 0.001) were also detected in blood, suggesting blood repertoires may reflect thyroid immune responses. A 13 V-J signature model separated ophthalmopathy from stable hyperthyroidism, with 87.88% sensitivity and 81% to 83% specificity in cross-validation and 80%/75% in testing. In validation, progression to ophthalmopathy was predicted by the model with about 70% sensitivity and roughly 72% specificity, a median of about 6.4 months before onset. No statistical method was used to fix the sample size in advance, and group allocation was not hidden from the investigators.

A few counts support this clonotype. Its antigen remains unidentified. Within one base of it there is no much larger clone, and no base qualities were kept. The CDR3 spans 14 residues, from the cysteine through the phenylalanine. Only the CDR3 part of the read is kept: 42 bases, read in frame from the first base. Trimming costs V 3 bases and J 1 base, and their ends lie 7 bases apart. CDR1 KGHDR and CDR2 SFDVKD were looked up in the germline V gene. Hyperthyroidism patients were aged 18 to 65 years and newly diagnosed, with disease duration of less than 2 months. Patients with uncontrolled infections, other autoimmune diseases, pregnancy or lactation were excluded. Diagnoses were established on the basis of clinical symptoms, serum thyroxine and TRAb, thyroid ultrasound, and orbital computed tomography. Blood from progressor patients was collected at the time of first diagnosis with hyperthyroidism, before any ophthalmopathy symptoms had appeared. PBMCs were separated from over 9 ml of fresh peripheral blood using Ficoll-Paque density gradient centrifugation. Progressor patients were defined as those initially diagnosed with Graves' hyperthyroidism in whom ophthalmopathy developed during follow-up. Total RNA was extracted with Trizol reagent, and quality was checked on an Agilent 2100 Bioanalyzer.

The TCR beta CDR3 regions were amplified from RNA transcripts. The first round of RT-PCR for the TCR CDR3 was performed with the HTBI primer set and the Qiagen OneStep RT-PCR kit. The libraries were constructed in a second round of multiplex PCR and then size-selected and purified. Libraries were sequenced paired-end with 100 bp reads on an Illumina HiSeq2000. The authors processed their data as follows. SOAPnuke was used to process the raw data, removing reads that contained adapters or uncalled bases, had a mean Phred below 15, or lacked an exact match to the constant primer or identifier. High-quality paired reads were merged with COPE v1.2.5, and unique nucleotide sequences were defined as clonotypes. MiTCR v1.1 was used to align clonotypes to the IMGT TRBV, TRBD and TRBJ reference segments. Analysis was restricted to V-J combinations with a frequency above 0.0001, which covered 99.2% of repertoires. A TCS score was defined as the ratio of F50 (clonal expansion) to E x V (chaos), with BLOSUM62-based TCRdist applied between CDR3 peptides within each V-J. Welch's t-statistics and random forest reduced 500 to 650 V-J features to roughly 13, which were used in a naive Bayes classifier (R e1071). TCRdb trimmed the raw reads at Q25, called clones with MiXCR and kept productive beta chains. Each CDR3 protein gets just one entry, which takes the most common genes and DNA from the rows behind it. These V and J calls rely on TCRdb rather than the paper's analysis. The sample has 730,000 or so distinct CDR3 sequences on record, roughly a sixth of them singletons. Over 15% of the sample is held by the ten biggest clonotypes.

This TCR was recovered from a woman in her 50s with Graves' hyperthyroidism that later progressed to Graves' ophthalmopathy. Recombination joined TRBV24-1 with TRBJ2-3; the D gene assignment is ambiguous. Sequencing was performed on blood. CDR3 reads: CATSDQDGTDTQYF. The DNA reads TGTGCCACCAGTGATCAGGACGGCACAGATACGCAGTATTTT.